The clone carrying this T cell receptor (beta chain) was detected only once. The data are from a study of technical replicates of blood from a handful of donors. Per germline, CDR1 LNHDA and CDR2 SQIVND (reference sequence). The CDR3 has 16 amino acids. V shed 3 bases, J shed 5 bases, and the junction held 10 bases outside the gene matches. Only in-frame clones appear in the TCRdb table, and some are missing; sequencing was by immunoSEQ multiplex PCR. The data hold approximately 89,000 clones, with about 94% observed a single time. Sequenced input: T cells isolated from PBMCs. This TCR was recovered from a human donor in good health. J is TRBJ2-1 and V is TRBV19; TRBD1 matches at 7 bases. As DNA, the CDR3 is TGTGCCAGTAGTATCTCGACAGGGTACGGAAACAATGAGCAGTTCTTC. This encodes CASSISTGYGNNEQFF.